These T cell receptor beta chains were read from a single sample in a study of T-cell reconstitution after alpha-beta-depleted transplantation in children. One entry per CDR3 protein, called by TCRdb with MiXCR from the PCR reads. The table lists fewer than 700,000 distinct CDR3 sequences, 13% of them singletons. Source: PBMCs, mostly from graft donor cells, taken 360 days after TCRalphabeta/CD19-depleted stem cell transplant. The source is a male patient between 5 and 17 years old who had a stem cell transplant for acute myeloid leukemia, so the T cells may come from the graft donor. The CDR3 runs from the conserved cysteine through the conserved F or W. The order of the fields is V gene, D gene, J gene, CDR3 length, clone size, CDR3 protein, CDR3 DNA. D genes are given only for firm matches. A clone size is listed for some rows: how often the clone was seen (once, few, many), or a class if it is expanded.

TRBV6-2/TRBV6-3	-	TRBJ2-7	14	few	CASSKGLQADEQYF	TGTGCCAGCAGTAAGGGATTACAGGCTGACGAGCAGTACTTC
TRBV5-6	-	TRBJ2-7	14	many	CASSPIDTTYEQYF	TGTGCCAGCAGTCCCATAGACACAACCTACGAGCAGTACTTC
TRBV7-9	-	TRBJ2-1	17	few	CASSPWSSGGSYNEQFF	TGTGCCAGCAGCCCATGGAGTAGCGGAGGATCCTACAATGAGCAGTTCTTC
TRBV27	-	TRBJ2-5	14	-	CASRDHEVSETQYF	TGTGCCAGCAGGGACCATGAGGTTTCGGAGACCCAGTACTTC
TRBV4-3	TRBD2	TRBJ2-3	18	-	CASSQEARGLAPLETQYF	TGCGCCAGCAGCCAAGAGGCCAGGGGACTAGCCCCTTTAGAGACGCAGTATTTT
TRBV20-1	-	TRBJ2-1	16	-	CSARARGVKTYNEQFF	TGCAGTGCTAGAGCCCGGGGTGTAAAGACCTACAATGAGCAGTTCTTC
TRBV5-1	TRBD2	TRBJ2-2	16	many	CASSPGLAGRGGELFF	TGCGCCAGCAGCCCTGGACTAGCGGGAAGGGGCGGGGAGCTGTTTTTT
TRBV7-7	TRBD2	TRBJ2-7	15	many	CASSLGAGAIYEQYF	TGTGCTAGCAGCTTAGGAGCGGGAGCCATCTACGAGCAGTACTTC
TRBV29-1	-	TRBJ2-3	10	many	CSARTTLVYF	TGCAGCGCTAGGACCACTCTGGTGTATTTT
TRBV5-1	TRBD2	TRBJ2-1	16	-	CASSYVLAVAYNEQFF	TGCGCCAGCAGCTATGTCCTAGCGGTGGCCTACAATGAGCAGTTCTTC
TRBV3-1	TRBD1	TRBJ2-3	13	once	CASPTGNAHTQYF	TGTGCCAGCCCGACAGGGAATGCTCATACGCAGTATTTT
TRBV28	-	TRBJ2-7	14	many	CASSPGTPPYEQYF	TGTGCCAGCAGCCCCGGGACACCTCCGTACGAGCAGTACTTC
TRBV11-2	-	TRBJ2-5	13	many	CASSLGHMETQYF	TGTGCCAGCAGCTTAGGCCACATGGAGACCCAGTACTTC
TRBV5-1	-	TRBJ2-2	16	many	CASSFLAASNTGELFF	TGCGCCAGCAGCTTCCTAGCAGCCTCGAACACCGGGGAGCTGTTTTTT
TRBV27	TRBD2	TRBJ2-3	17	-	CASSLSGGRAFADTQYF	TGTGCCAGCAGTTTATCTGGCGGGAGGGCCTTCGCAGATACGCAGTATTTT
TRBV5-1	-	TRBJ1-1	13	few	CASSFGPGPEAFF	TGCGCCAGCAGCTTTGGTCCAGGGCCTGAAGCTTTCTTT
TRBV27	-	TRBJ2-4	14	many	CASSSLQGRNIQYF	TGTGCCAGCAGTTCCCTACAGGGGAGGAACATTCAGTACTTC
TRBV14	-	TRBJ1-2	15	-	CASSQDGPANYGYTF	TGTGCCAGCAGCCAAGATGGGCCGGCTAACTATGGCTACACCTTC
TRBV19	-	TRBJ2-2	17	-	CASSIRLGAPDTGELFF	TGTGCCAGTAGTATAAGATTGGGGGCCCCGGACACCGGGGAGCTGTTTTTT
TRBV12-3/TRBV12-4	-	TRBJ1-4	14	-	CASSPYPANEKLFF	TGTGCCAGCAGTCCCTATCCGGCCAATGAAAAACTGTTTTTT
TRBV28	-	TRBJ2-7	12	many	CASSLTHYGQYF	TGTGCCAGCAGTTTAACCCACTACGGGCAGTACTTC
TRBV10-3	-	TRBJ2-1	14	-	CASGVDGSYNEQFF	TGTGCCAGTGGAGTAGATGGGTCCTACAATGAGCAGTTCTTC
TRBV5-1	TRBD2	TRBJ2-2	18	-	CASSPGLAASTNTGELFF	TGCGCCAGCAGCCCCGGACTAGCGGCCTCTACGAACACCGGGGAGCTGTTTTTT
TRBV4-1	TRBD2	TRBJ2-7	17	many	CASSLHLGLAGDYEQYF	TGCGCCAGCAGCCTTCACCTCGGACTAGCGGGAGACTACGAGCAGTACTTC
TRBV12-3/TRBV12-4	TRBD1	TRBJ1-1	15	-	CASSKRQGRDTEAFF	TGTGCCAGCAGTAAAAGACAGGGAAGAGACACTGAAGCTTTCTTT
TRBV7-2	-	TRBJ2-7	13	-	CASRESPPREQYF	TGTGCCAGCAGAGAGTCCCCCCCTCGGGAGCAGTACTTC
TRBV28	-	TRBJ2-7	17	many	CASSLPQGSLVVYEQYF	TGTGCCAGCAGTTTACCCCAGGGTAGTTTGGTCGTCTACGAGCAGTACTTC
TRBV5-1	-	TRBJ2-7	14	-	CASSLGGQFYEQYF	TGCGCCAGCAGCTTGGGTGGACAGTTCTACGAGCAGTACTTC
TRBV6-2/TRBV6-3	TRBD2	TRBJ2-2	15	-	CASKWLAGVPGELFF	TGTGCCAGCAAATGGCTAGCGGGAGTTCCCGGGGAGCTGTTTTTT
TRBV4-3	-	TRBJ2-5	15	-	CASSQLDSGEETQYF	TGCGCCAGCAGCCAACTGGACTCGGGAGAAGAGACCCAGTACTTC
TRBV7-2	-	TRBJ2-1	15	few	CASSSLPTRYNEQFF	TGTGCCAGCAGCTCCCTACCGACTAGATACAATGAGCAGTTCTTC
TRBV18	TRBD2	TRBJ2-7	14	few	CASAIAGIPYEQYF	TGTGCCAGCGCGATAGCGGGGATCCCCTACGAGCAGTACTTC
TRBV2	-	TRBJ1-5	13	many	CASSLGGGEPQHF	TGTGCCAGCAGTCTCGGGGGGGGTGAGCCCCAGCATTTT
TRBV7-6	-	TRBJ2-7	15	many	CASSPDPGDLYEQYF	TGTGCCAGCAGCCCCGACCCGGGAGACTTATACGAGCAGTACTTC
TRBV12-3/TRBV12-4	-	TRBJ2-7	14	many	CGNFGTASSYEQYF	TGTGGCAATTTCGGGACTGCGAGCTCCTACGAGCAGTACTTC
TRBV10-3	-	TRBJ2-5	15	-	CAITLPQAIQETQYF	TGTGCCATCACTTTACCACAGGCAATCCAAGAGACCCAGTACTTC
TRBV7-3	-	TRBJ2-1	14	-	CASSSPTGNNEQFF	TGTGCCAGCAGCTCCCCCACAGGGAACAATGAGCAGTTCTTC
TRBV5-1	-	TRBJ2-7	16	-	CASRDWRTGRNYEQYF	TGCGCCAGCAGGGATTGGAGGACGGGTCGAAACTACGAGCAGTACTTC
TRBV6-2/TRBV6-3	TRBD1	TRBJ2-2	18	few	CASSYPIAGTGYGGELFF	TGTGCCAGCAGTTACCCAATCGCCGGGACAGGGTATGGCGGGGAGCTGTTTTTT
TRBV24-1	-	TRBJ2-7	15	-	CATSGTGTETYEQYF	TGTGCCACCAGTGGGACCGGGACGGAGACCTACGAGCAGTACTTC